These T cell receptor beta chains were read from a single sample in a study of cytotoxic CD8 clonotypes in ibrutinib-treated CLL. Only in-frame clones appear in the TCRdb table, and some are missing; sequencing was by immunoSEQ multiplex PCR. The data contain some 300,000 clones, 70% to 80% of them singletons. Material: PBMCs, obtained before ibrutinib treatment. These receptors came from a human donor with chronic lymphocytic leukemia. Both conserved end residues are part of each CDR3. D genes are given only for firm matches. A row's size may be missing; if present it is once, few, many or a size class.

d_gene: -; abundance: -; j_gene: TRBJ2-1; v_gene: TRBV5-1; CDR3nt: TGCGCCAGCAGCTTGGCACTAGACTACAATGAGCAGTTCTTC; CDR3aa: CASSLALDYNEQFF
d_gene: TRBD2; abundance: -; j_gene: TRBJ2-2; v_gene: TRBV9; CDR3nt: TGTGCCAGCAGAGGGACTAGCGGCCAGGGGGTCGGGGAGCTGTTTTTT; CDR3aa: CASRGTSGQGVGELFF
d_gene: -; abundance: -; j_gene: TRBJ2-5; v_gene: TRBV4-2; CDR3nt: TGTGCCAGCAGCCAAGCCGTGGGAGAAGAGACCCAGTACTTC; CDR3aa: CASSQAVGEETQYF
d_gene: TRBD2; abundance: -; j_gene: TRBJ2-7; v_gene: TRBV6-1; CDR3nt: TGTGCCAGCAGTGAAGCGGGACTAGCGGGAACCTACGAGCAGTACTTC; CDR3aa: CASSEAGLAGTYEQYF
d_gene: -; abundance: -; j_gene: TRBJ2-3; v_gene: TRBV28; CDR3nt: TGTGCCAGCAGTTTAGGCTCGGGCCCCACAGATACGCAGTATTTT; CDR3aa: CASSLGSGPTDTQYF
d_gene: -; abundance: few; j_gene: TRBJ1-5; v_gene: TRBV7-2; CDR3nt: TGTGCCAGCAGCCCGGGGGGCAATCAGCCCCAGCATTTT; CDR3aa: CASSPGGNQPQHF
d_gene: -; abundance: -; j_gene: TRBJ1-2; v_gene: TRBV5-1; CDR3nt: TGCGCCAGCAGGGACAGCCGCGTTGGCTATGGCTACACCTTC; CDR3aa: CASRDSRVGYGYTF
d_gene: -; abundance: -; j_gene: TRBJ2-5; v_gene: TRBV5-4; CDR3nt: TGTGCCAGCACCACGGGTGGGGACTCCCAAGAGACCCAGTACTTC; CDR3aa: CASTTGGDSQETQYF
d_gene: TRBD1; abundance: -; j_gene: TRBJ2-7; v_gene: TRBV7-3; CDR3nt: TGTGCCAGCAACTTACAAGGGGAGACAGGGTTGGACGAGCAGTACTTC; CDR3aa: CASNLQGETGLDEQYF
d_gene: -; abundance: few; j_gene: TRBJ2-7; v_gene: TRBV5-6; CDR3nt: TGTGCCAGCAGCCCGGGTAGGGGGACTAAGGCGTACGAGCAGTACTTC; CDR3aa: CASSPGRGTKAYEQYF
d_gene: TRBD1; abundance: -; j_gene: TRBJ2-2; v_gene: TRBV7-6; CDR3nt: TGTGCCAGCAGCCCGAGATACCCGGGACAGACAACCGGGGAGCTGTTTTTT; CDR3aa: CASSPRYPGQTTGELFF
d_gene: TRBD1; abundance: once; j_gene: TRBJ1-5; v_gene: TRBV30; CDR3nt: TGTGCCTGGAGCCGCGGACAGGGTAATCAGCCCCAGCATTTT; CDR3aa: CAWSRGQGNQPQHF
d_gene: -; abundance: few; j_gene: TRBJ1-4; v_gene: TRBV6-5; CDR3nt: TGTGCCAGCCAATCCACCTTCCACAGAGATGAAAAACTGTTTTTT; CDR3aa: CASQSTFHRDEKLFF
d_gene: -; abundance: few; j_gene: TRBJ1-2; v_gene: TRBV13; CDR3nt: TGTGCCAGCAGCTTAGCTTTGGACAGAATCTATGGCTACACCTTC; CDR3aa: CASSLALDRIYGYTF
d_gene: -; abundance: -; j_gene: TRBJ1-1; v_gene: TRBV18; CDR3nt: TGTGCCAGCTCACCCGAGAGTGCGAACACTGAAGCTTTCTTT; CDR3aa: CASSPESANTEAFF
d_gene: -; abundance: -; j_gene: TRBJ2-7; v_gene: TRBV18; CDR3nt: TGTGCCAGCTCACCACCGGAGGACCGCTACGAGCAGTACTTC; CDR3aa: CASSPPEDRYEQYF
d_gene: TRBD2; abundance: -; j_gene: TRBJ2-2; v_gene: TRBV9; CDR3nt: TGTGCCAGCAGCGTAGGTACGGGAGGGCCGGGGACCGGGGAGCTGTTTTTT; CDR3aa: CASSVGTGGPGTGELFF
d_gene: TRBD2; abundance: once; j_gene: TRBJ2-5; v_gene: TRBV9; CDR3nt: TGTGCCAGCAGCCCTCCCCCGGGACTAGCGATTGGAGAGACCCAGTACTTC; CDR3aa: CASSPPPGLAIGETQYF
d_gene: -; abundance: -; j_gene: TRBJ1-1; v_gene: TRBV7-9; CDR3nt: TGTGCCAGCAGCTCGATTGGGGCTGAAGCTTTCTTT; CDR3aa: CASSSIGAEAFF
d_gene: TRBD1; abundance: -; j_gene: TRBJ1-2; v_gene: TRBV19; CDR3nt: TGTGCCAGTAGTTTGAACGTCAACAGGGGGCGCGACTATGGCTACACCTTC; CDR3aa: CASSLNVNRGRDYGYTF